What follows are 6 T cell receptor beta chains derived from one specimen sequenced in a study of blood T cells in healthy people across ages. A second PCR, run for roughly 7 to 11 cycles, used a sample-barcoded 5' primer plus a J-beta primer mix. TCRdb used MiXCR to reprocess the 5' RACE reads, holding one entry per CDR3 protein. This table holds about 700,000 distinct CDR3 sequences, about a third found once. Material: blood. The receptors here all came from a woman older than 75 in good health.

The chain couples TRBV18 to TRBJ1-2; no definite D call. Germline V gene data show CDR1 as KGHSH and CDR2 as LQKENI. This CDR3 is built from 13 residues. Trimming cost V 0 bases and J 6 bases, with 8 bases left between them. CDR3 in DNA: TGTGCCAGCTCACCACCGGTTGGGAATGGCTACACCTTC. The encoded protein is CASSPPVGNGYTF. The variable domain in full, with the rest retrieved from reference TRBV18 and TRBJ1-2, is NAGVMQNPRHLVRRRGQEARLRCSPMKGHSHVYWYRQLPEEGLKFMVYLQKENIIDESGMPKERFSAEFPKEGPSILRIQQVVRGDSAAYFCASSPPVGNGYTFGSGTRLTVV.

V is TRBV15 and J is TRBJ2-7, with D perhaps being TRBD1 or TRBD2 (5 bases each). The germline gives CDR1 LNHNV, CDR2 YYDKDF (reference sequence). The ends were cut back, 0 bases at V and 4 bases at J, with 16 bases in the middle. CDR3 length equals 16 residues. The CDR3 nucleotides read TGTGCCACCAGCAGAGATCTGGGGCAGGGACGATACGAGCAGTACTTC. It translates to CATSRDLGQGRYEQYF.

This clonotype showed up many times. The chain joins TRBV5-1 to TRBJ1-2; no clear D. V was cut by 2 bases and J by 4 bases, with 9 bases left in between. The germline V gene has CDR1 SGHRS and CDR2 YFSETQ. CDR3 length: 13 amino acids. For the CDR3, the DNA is TGCGCCAGCAGCTTAATGGACCGCTATGGCTACACCTTC. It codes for CASSLMDRYGYTF.

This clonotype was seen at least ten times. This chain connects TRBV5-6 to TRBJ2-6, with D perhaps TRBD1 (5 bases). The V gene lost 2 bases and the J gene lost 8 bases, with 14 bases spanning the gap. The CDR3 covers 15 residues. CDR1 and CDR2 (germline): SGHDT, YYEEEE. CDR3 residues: CASSFPGAGSNVLTF. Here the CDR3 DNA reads TGTGCCAGCAGCTTCCCTGGGGCTGGTTCCAACGTCCTGACTTTC.

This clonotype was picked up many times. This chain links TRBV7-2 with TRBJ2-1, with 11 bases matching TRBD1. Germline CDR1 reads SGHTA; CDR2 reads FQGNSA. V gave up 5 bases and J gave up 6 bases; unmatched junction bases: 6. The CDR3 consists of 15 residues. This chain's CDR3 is CASSRGGQGGNEQFF. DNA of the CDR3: TGTGCCAGCAGCCGAGGGGGACAGGGGGGCAATGAGCAGTTCTTC.

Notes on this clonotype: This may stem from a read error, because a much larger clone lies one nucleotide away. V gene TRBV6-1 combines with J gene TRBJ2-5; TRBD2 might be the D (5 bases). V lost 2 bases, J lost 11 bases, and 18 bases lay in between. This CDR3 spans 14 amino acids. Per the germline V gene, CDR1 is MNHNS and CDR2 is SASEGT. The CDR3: CASSERSRGNEQYF. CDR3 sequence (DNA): TGTGCCAGCAGTGAAAGGTCTAGAGGGAATGAGCAGTACTTC.